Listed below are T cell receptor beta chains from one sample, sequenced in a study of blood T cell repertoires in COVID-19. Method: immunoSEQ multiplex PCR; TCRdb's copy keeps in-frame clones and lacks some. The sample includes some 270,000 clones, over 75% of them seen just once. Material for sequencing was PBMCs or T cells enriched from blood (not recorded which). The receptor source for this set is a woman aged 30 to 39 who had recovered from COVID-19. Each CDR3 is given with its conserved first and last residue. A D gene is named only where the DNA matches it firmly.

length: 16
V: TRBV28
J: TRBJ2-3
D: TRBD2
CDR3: CASSGLAFTITDTQYF

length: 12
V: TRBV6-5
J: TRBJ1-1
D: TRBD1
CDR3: CASRPDRGEAFF

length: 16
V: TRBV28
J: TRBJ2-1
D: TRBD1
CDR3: CASSLQGAAVANEQFF

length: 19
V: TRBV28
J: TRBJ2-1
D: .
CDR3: CASRSPGKRRAYSYNEQFF

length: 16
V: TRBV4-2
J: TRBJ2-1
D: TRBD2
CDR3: CASSQGAGGPGNEQFF

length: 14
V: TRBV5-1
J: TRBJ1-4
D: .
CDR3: CASSLAGINEKLFF

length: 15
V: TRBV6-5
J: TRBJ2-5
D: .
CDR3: CASSFLPTGGETQYF

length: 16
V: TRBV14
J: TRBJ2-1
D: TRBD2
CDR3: CASSQLAGGPYNEQFF

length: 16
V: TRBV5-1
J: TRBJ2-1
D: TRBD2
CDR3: CASSLEAGGRLNEQFF

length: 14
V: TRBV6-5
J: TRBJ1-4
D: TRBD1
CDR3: CASSDGTGGEKLFF

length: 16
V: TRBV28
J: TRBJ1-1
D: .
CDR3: CASSSGRLTMNTEAFF